Below, one TCR beta chain is given with its context. Antigen unknown. This specimen belongs to a study of cytomegalovirus exposure and HLA in healthy donors. PCR used 60 Vbeta primers and 13 Jbeta primers. Assay: immunoSEQ multiplex PCR; the TCRdb copy retains only in-frame clones and omits some. The sample holds about 200,000 clones; roughly four fifths are singletons and the top ten take about 2.1%. Findings and caveats of the study: Specific recognition of CMV antigens was confirmed in vitro for a few chains (all CMV-associated).

CDR1 is SGHAT, CDR2 FQNNGV, per germline. This CDR3 has 14 amino acids. Unmatched junction bases numbered 2, after V lost 4 bases and J lost 2 bases. Sequencing used PBMCs. The rearrangement uses TRBV11-2 and TRBJ2-5; TRBD1 aligns across 9 bases. The TCR was taken from a man under 40 in good health and CMV-seronegative. CDR3: CASSSQGAQETQYF. CDR3 nucleotides: TGTGCCAGCAGCTCACAGGGGGCACAAGAGACCCAGTACTTC.